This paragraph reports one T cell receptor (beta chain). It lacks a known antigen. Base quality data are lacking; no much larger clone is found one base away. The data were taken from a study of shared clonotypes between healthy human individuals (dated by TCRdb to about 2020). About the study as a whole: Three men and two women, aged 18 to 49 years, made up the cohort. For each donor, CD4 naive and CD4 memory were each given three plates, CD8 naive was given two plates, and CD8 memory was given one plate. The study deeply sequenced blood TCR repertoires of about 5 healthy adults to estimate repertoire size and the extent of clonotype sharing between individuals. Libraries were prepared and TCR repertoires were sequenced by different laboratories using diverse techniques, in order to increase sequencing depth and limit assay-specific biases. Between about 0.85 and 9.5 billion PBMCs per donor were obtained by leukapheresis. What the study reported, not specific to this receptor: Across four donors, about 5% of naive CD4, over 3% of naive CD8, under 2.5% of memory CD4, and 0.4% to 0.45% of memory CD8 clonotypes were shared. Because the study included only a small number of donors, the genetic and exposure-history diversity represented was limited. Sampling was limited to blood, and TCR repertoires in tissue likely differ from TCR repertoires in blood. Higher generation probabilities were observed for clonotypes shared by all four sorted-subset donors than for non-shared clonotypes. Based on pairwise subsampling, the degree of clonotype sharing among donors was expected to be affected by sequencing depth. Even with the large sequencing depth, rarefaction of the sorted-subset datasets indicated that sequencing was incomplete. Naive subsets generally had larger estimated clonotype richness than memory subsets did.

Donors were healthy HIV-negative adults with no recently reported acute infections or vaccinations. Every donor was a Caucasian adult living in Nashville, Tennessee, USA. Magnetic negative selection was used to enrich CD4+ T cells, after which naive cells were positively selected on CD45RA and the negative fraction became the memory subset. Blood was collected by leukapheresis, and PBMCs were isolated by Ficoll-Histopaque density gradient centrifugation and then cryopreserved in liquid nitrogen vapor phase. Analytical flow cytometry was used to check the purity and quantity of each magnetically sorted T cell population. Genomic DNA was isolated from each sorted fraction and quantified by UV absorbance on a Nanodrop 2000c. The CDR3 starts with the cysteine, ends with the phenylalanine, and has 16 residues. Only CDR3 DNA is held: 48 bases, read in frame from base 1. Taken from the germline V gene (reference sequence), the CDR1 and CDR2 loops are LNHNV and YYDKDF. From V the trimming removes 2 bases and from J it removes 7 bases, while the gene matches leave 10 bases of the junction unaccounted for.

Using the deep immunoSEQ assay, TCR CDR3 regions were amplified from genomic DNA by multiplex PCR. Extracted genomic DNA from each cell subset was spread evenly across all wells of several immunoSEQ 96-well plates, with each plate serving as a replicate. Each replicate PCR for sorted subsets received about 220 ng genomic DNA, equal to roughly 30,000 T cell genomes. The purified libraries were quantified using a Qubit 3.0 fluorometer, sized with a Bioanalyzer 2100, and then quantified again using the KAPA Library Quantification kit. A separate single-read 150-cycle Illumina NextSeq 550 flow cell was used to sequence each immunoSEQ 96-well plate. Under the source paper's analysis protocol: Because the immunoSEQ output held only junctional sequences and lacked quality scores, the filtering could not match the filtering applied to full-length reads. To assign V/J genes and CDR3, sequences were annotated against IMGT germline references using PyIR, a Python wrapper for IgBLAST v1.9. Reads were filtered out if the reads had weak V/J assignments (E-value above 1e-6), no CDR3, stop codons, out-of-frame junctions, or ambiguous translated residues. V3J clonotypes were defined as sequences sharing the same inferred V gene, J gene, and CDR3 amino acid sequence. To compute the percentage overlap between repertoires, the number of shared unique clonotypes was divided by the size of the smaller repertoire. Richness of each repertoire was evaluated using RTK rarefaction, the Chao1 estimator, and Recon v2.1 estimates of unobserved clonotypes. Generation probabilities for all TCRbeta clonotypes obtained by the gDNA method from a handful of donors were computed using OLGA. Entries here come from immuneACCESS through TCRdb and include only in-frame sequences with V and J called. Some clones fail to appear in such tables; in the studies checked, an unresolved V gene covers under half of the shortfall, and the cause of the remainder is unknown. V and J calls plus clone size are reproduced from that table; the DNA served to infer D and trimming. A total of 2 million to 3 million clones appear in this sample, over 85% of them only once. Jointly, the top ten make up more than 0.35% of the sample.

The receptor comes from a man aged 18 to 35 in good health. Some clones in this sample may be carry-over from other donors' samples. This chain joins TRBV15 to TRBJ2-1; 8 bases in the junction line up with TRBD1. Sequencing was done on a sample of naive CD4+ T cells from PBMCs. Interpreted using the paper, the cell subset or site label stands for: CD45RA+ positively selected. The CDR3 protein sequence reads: CATSRKRQGIRNEQFF. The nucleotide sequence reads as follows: TGTGCCACCAGCAGAAAGAGACAGGGGATAAGAAATGAGCAGTTCTTC.